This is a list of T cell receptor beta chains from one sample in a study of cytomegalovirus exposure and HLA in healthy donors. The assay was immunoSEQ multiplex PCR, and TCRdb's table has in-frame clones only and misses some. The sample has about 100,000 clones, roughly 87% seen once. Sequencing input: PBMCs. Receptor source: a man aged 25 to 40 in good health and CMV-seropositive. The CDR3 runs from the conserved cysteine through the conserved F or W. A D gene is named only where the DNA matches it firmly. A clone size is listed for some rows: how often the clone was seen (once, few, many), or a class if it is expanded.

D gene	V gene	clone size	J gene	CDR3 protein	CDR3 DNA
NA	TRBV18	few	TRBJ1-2	CASSPPGGIDGYTF	TGTGCCAGCTCACCACCGGGGGGGATTGACGGCTACACCTTC
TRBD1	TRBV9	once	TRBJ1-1	CASSPPDRANGEAFF	TGTGCCAGCAGCCCTCCTGACAGGGCTAACGGTGAAGCTTTCTTT
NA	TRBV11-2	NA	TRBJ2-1	CVSSLDGGRLNEQFF	TGTGTCAGCAGCTTAGACGGGGGGCGCCTCAATGAGCAGTTCTTC
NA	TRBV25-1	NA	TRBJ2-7	CASSGTVTYEQYF	TGTGCCAGCAGTGGGACAGTAACCTACGAGCAGTACTTC
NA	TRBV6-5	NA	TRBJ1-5	CASSSWGGANQPQHF	TGTGCCAGCAGTTCGTGGGGGGGGGCCAATCAGCCCCAGCATTTT
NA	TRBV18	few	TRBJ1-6	CASFAEFSPLHF	TGTGCCAGCTTTGCGGAGTTTTCACCCCTCCACTTT
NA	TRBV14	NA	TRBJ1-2	CASSLQWGAVYGYTF	TGTGCCAGCAGCCTTCAATGGGGCGCAGTCTATGGCTACACCTTC
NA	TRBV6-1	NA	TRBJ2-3	CASRVRGTDTQYF	TGTGCCAGCAGGGTCAGGGGCACAGATACGCAGTATTTT
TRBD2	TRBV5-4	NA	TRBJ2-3	CASSSSGGWTDTQYF	TGTGCCAGCAGCTCTAGCGGGGGGTGGACAGATACGCAGTATTTT
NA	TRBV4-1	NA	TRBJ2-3	CASSQVLDYSTYTQYF	TGCGCCAGCAGCCAAGTACTAGACTATTCGACATATACGCAGTATTTT
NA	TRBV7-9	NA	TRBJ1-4	CASSLVIAGYPTNEKLFF	TGTGCCAGCAGCTTAGTAATCGCAGGGTACCCAACTAATGAAAAACTGTTTTTT
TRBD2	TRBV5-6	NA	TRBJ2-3	CASGETLAGFTDTQYF	TGTGCCAGCGGAGAAACTCTAGCGGGGTTCACAGATACGCAGTATTTT
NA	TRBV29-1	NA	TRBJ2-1	CSVDGAIRNEQFF	TGCAGCGTTGACGGAGCCATTAGGAATGAGCAGTTCTTC
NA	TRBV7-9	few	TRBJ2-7	CASSLEQGVRREQYF	TGTGCCAGCAGCTTAGAGCAAGGGGTAAGACGCGAGCAGTACTTC
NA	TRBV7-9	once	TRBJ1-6	CSSSSNRNGVNSPLHF	TGTTCCAGCAGCTCTAACAGAAACGGCGTTAATTCACCCCTCCACTTT
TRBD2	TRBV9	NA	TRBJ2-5	CASSAPERGEYQETQYF	TGTGCCAGCAGCGCGCCGGAGCGGGGGGAGTACCAAGAGACCCAGTACTTC
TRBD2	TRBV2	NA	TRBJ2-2	CASSPPTRLAGYTGELFF	TGTGCCAGCAGCCCGCCGACCCGACTAGCGGGGTACACCGGGGAGCTGTTTTTT
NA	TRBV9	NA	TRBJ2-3	CASSGADSTDTQYF	TGTGCCAGCAGCGGAGCGGACAGCACAGATACGCAGTATTTT
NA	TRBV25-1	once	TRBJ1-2	CASREDGANYGYTF	TGTGCCAGCAGGGAGGACGGAGCTAACTATGGCTACACCTTC
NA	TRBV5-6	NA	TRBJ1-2	CASSAMDSSSNYGYTF	TGTGCCAGCAGCGCGATGGACTCCTCATCTAACTATGGCTACACCTTC
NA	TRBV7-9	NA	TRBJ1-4	CSSSSTGFTNEKLFF	TGTTCCAGCAGCTCCACAGGGTTTACTAATGAAAAACTGTTTTTT
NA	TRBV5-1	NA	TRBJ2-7	CASSSQRIPYEQYF	TGCGCCAGCAGCTCCCAGCGGATTCCCTACGAGCAGTACTTC
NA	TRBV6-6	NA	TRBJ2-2	CASKERAGELFF	TGTGCCAGCAAGGAGAGGGCCGGGGAGCTGTTTTTT
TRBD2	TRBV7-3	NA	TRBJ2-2	CASSLTLAGELNTGELFF	TGTGCCAGCAGCTTAACACTAGCGGGGGAATTGAACACCGGGGAGCTGTTTTTT
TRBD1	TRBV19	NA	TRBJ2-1	CASSIAGTASYNEQFF	TGTGCCAGTAGTATTGCCGGGACAGCTTCTTACAATGAGCAGTTCTTC
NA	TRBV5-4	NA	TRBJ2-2	CASSTPDRELFF	TGTGCCAGCAGCACCCCGGACAGGGAGCTGTTTTTT
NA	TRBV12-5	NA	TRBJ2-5	CASGLALGQEETQYF	TGTGCTAGTGGTTTGGCCCTTGGCCAGGAAGAGACCCAGTACTTC
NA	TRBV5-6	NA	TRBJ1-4	CASSLQGPTNEKLFF	TGTGCCAGCAGCTTACAGGGCCCAACTAATGAAAAACTGTTTTTT
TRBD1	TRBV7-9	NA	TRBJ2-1	CASSWDSRRDEQFF	TGTGCCAGCAGCTGGGACAGTCGAAGGGATGAGCAGTTCTTC
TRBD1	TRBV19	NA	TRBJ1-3	CASSDRVLGNTIYF	TGTGCCAGTAGTGACAGGGTTCTCGGAAACACCATATATTTT
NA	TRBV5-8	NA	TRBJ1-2	CASSLEGAIYGYTF	TGTGCCAGCAGCTTGGAAGGGGCCATCTATGGCTACACCTTC
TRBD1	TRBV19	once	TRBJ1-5	CASSLDRGPARPQHF	TGTGCCAGTAGTCTAGACAGGGGGCCCGCGAGGCCCCAGCATTTT
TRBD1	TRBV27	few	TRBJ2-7	CATAGTGRFEQYF	TGTGCCACCGCCGGGACAGGCCGTTTTGAGCAGTACTTC
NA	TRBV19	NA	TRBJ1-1	CASSKTVENTEAFF	TGTGCCAGTAGCAAGACAGTAGAGAACACTGAAGCTTTCTTT
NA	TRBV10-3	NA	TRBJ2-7	CATLASSSYEQYF	TGTGCCACACTCGCAAGTTCCTCCTACGAGCAGTACTTC
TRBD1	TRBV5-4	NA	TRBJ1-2	CASSLTGENYGYTF	TGTGCCAGCAGCTTGACAGGGGAAAACTATGGCTACACCTTC
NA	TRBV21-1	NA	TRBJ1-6	CASSKVGQAEDYNSPLHF	TGTGCCAGCAGCAAAGTCGGACAGGCGGAAGACTATAATTCACCCCTCCACTTT
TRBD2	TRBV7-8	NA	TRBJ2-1	CASSYSGGAYNEQFF	TGTGCCAGCAGCTATAGCGGGGGGGCCTACAATGAGCAGTTCTTC
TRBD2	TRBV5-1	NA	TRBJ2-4	CASSLEFGLAGSRGSQYF	TGCGCCAGCAGCTTGGAGTTTGGGCTAGCGGGTTCTAGGGGCAGTCAGTACTTC
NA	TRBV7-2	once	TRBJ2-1	CASSLERSQRGLHNEQFF	TGTGCCAGCAGCTTAGAACGGTCCCAACGGGGTTTACACAATGAGCAGTTCTTC
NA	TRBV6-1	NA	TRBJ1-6	CASSGRTLAGSPLHF	TGTGCCAGCAGTGGACGGACTCTGGCAGGTTCACCCCTCCACTTT
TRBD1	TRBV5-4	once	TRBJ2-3	CASSPGQGTDTQYF	TGTGCCAGCAGCCCAGGACAGGGGACAGATACGCAGTATTTT
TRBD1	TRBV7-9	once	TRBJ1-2	CASSSRGGTVIYGYTF	TGTGCCAGCAGTTCGAGAGGCGGGACAGTTATATATGGCTACACCTTC
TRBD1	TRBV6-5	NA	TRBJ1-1	CASRRRDRVAEAFF	TGTGCCAGCAGGCGCCGGGACAGGGTTGCTGAAGCTTTCTTT
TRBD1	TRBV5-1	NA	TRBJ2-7	CASSVQTGGSYEQYF	TGCGCCAGCAGCGTTCAGACAGGGGGTTCCTACGAGCAGTACTTC
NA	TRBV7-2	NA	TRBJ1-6	CASSPGLLYNSPLHF	TGTGCCAGCAGCCCGGGACTCCTCTATAATTCACCCCTCCACTTT